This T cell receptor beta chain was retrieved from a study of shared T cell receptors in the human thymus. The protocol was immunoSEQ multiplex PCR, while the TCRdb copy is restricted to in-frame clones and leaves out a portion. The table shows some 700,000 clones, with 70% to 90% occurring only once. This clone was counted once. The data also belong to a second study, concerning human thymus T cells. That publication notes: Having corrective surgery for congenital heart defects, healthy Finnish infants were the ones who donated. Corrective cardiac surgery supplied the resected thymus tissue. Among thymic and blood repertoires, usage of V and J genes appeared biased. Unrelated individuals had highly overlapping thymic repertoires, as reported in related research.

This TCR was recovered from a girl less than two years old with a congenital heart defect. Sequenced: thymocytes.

CDR3 protein: CASRMQGYEQYF. In nucleotides, the CDR3 is TGTGCCAGCAGGATGCAGGGGTACGAGCAGTACTTC. The V gene is TRBV7-9, the J gene TRBJ2-7; tentatively, D is TRBD1 (6 bases). Germline CDR1 SEHNR, CDR2 FQNEAQ (reference sequence). This CDR3 spans 12 amino acids. Deletions cut 6 bases from V and 4 bases from J, with 10 bases between. The full variable domain, its missing parts supplied by reference TRBV7-9 and TRBJ2-7, is DTGVSQNPRHKITKRGQNVTFRCDPISEHNRLYWYRQTLGQGPEFLTYFQNEAQLEKSRLLSDRFSAERPKGSFSTLEIQRTEQGDSAMYLCASRMQGYEQYFGPGTRLTVT.